A single sample gave rise to the 32 T cell receptor beta chains below, sequenced in a study of a mutant IDH1 vaccine in newly diagnosed glioma. Their recognized antigens are unknown. Time point given: week 5, during vaccination. Vaccinated patients received 300 ug of mutant IDH1 20-mer peptide per dose, with topical imiquimod. Method: immunoSEQ multiplex PCR; TCRdb's copy keeps in-frame clones and lacks some. The sample lists about 60,000 clones, around 84% occurring once. The sequencing used PBMCs, collected from a glioma patient whose treatment included an IDH1 peptide vaccine. Receptors originate from a woman in her 50s with glioma.

The chain employs TRBV5-4 and TRBJ2-5, with a weak D call TRBD1 (5 bases). Germline CDR1 and CDR2: SGHNT and YYREEE (reference sequence). The CDR3 has 15 amino acids. Trimming pared 4 bases from V and 2 bases from J, leaving 15 bases between. The CDR3 protein is CASSQKRQSQETQYF. Here the CDR3 DNA reads TGTGCCAGCAGCCAAAAACGACAGAGTCAAGAGACCCAGTACTTC.

The gene calls are TRBV19 and TRBJ1-5; possibly TRBD1 for D (6 bases). In germline, CDR1 is LNHDA, CDR2 SQIVND (reference sequence). The CDR3 is made up of 14 amino acids. The V and J ends lost 1 base and 7 bases respectively, with 11 bases between them. CDR3 sequence (DNA): TGTGCCAGTAGTATAGGCAGGGGAAACCAGCCCCAGCATTTT. Amino acids: CASSIGRGNQPQHF.

The CDR3 here is CASQGGGIQGYTF. The CDR3 DNA reads as TGTGCCAGTCAAGGGGGGGGCATCCAGGGCTACACCTTC. The chain is built from TRBV19 and TRBJ1-2; perhaps TRBD1 as D (6 bases). Germline V gives CDR1 LNHDA, CDR2 SQIVND (reference sequence). The CDR3 has 13 residues. Trimming cost V 8 bases and J 8 bases, with 18 bases left between them. The full variable domain, with the rest looked up from reference TRBV19 and TRBJ1-2, is DGGITQSPKYLFRKEGQNVTLSCEQNLNHDAMYWYRQDPGQGLRLIYYSQIVNDFQKGDIAEGYSVSREKKESFPLTVTSAQKNPTAFYLCASQGGGIQGYTFGSGTRLTVV.

This chain joins TRBV10-3 and TRBJ2-3, with D perhaps matching TRBD1 (5 bases). The V gene's germline CDR1 is ENHRY and CDR2 SYGVKD. Trimming cost V 8 bases and J 0 bases, with 9 bases left between them. CDR3 length: 13 amino acids. The CDR3 nucleotides are TGTGCCATCCGGGCAGGGAGCACAGATACGCAGTATTTT. This translates into CAIRAGSTDTQYF.

This chain connects TRBV6-1 to TRBJ2-5; D may correspond to TRBD1 or TRBD2 (5 bases each). V was cut by 7 bases and J by 1 base, with 16 bases left in between. CDR1 MNHNS and CDR2 SASEGT come from the germline V gene. The CDR3 has 15 amino acids. CDR3 nucleotide sequence: TGTGCCAGCACTCCGGGTGGGGGTCGCCAAGAGACCCAGTACTTC. This sequence encodes CASTPGGGRQETQYF.

This clone came up once. V usage is TRBV19 and J usage is TRBJ2-7; unclear D gene. The CDR3 extends over 14 amino acids. Germline V gene lookup returns CDR1 LNHDA and CDR2 SQIVND (reference sequence). V lost 5 bases, J lost 0 bases, and 11 bases lay in between. CDR3 sequence: CASSAGRSSYEQYF. DNA of the CDR3: TGTGCCAGTAGTGCCGGACGGTCCTCCTACGAGCAGTACTTC.

V usage is TRBV7-6 and J usage is TRBJ1-6, with D maybe TRBD1 (5 bases). From germline, CDR1 is SGHVS and CDR2 FNYEAQ. CDR3 length: 16 amino acids. Trimming stripped 5 bases from V and 10 bases from J, with 21 bases between. The DNA for the CDR3 is TGTGCCAGCAGCCCTCGGGGGGGGTATAGTAAATCACCCCTCCACTTT. Its translation: CASSPRGGYSKSPLHF.

V gene TRBV29-1 combines with J gene TRBJ1-1, with D uncertain. Germline V CDR1 and CDR2: SQVTM, ANQGSEA. The CDR3 extends over 14 amino acids. Deletions cut 2 bases from V and 3 bases from J, with 13 bases between. The CDR3 here is CSVESRGRDTEAFF. The DNA for the CDR3 is TGCAGCGTTGAAAGCCGGGGAAGGGACACTGAAGCTTTCTTT.

This clone was detected once. J is TRBJ1-4 and V is TRBV6-1; 9 nucleotides match TRBD1. Trimming removed 6 bases from V and 8 bases from J; junction bases left unmatched: 4. The CDR3 contains 13 residues. Per germline, CDR1 MNHNS and CDR2 SASEGT. The CDR3 spells CASRRTGAEKLFF. The CDR3 region has the DNA TGTGCCAGCAGGCGGACAGGGGCGGAAAAACTGTTTTTT.

This clone has more than one count but fewer than ten. This chain joins TRBV6-1 and TRBJ1-4, with D unresolved. The V gene lost 6 bases and the J gene lost 5 bases, with 10 bases spanning the gap. The CDR3 has 13 residues. The germline V gene encodes CDR1 MNHNS and CDR2 SASEGT. The chain's CDR3 is CASSRWANEKLFF. In DNA form, the CDR3 reads TGTGCCAGCAGCAGGTGGGCGAATGAAAAACTGTTTTTT.

This clone occurred once. This chain joins TRBV2 and TRBJ2-1; 8 bases agree with TRBD1. The CDR3 runs 15 residues. J was trimmed by 2 bases and V by 3 bases; bases with no gene match: 3. Germline CDR1 is SNHLY and CDR2 is FYNNEI. CDR3 sequence reads: CASSETGEAYNEQFF. CDR3 nucleotides: TGTGCCAGCAGTGAGACAGGGGAAGCCTACAATGAGCAGTTCTTC.

The V call is TRBV27, the J call TRBJ2-5, with unresolved D. V lost 3 bases and J lost 5, with 10 bases in between. Germline CDR1 is MNHEY and CDR2 is SMNVEV (reference sequence). This CDR3 is built from 13 residues. CDR3 nucleotides: TGTGCCAGCAGTTTCAACTCGGGTGAGACCCAGTACTTC. Translated, it gives CASSFNSGETQYF.

The chain combines TRBV4-3 with TRBJ1-4; no reliable D call. CDR1 LGHNA and CDR2 YSLEER come from the germline V gene. This CDR3 is built from 18 residues. The germline V and J ends were trimmed by 4 bases and 2 bases, with 20 bases remaining between them. The CDR3 DNA sequence: TGCGCCAGCAGCCCAGTGGCCGGGCCCATGGGGACTAATGAAAAACTGTTTTTT. It codes for CASSPVAGPMGTNEKLFF.

The chain links TRBV28 to TRBJ2-7; D may match TRBD1 or TRBD2 (5 bases each). This CDR3 is 14 amino acids long. Germline assignment: CDR1 MDHEN and CDR2 SYDVKM. V shed 5 bases and J shed 6 bases, with 17 bases lying between them. This CDR3 is CASSPGTLRGEQYF. The CDR3 region has the DNA TGTGCCAGCAGTCCCGGGACCTTAAGGGGCGAGCAGTACTTC.

This clone occurred once. V is TRBV6-5 and J is TRBJ1-4; TRBD1 matches 7 bases. Germline CDR1 is MNHEY and CDR2 is SVGAGI. J gave up 5 bases and V 0 bases, and 3 bases lay outside the gene matches. The CDR3 is 15 residues long. The CDR3 DNA reads TGTGCCAGCAGTTACTCGGGGACAGTAAATGAAAAACTGTTTTTT. Translating it yields CASSYSGTVNEKLFF.

V usage is TRBV7-3 and J usage is TRBJ2-7, with D maybe TRBD1 (7 bases). This CDR3 has 15 amino acids. Trimming shortened V by 6 bases and J by 3 bases, and 18 bases separated the two germline ends. CDR1 is SGHTA, CDR2 FQGTGA, per germline. The CDR3 protein is CASSLGGGADYEQYF. The CDR3 DNA is TGTGCCAGCAGTCTCGGAGGGGGCGCGGACTACGAGCAGTACTTC.

The rearrangement uses TRBV10-3 and TRBJ1-4, with D perhaps TRBD1 (5 bases). The length of the CDR3 is 13 residues. V dropped 11 bases and J dropped 4 bases, with 14 bases sitting between them. Germline values: CDR1 ENHRY, CDR2 SYGVKD. The CDR3 reads CAARGRGNEKLFF. DNA of the CDR3: TGTGCCGCACGGGGACGGGGTAATGAAAAACTGTTTTTT.

J is TRBJ2-7 and V is TRBV5-1, with 10 positions matching TRBD1. Germline lookup yields CDR1 SGHRS and CDR2 YFSETQ. The J segment lost 3 bases and the V segment lost 4 bases, leaving 4 bases of the junction unmatched. The CDR3 is 14 residues long. CDR3 in DNA: TGCGCCAGCAGCACGGGACAGGGGAACTACGAGCAGTACTTC. Its translation is CASSTGQGNYEQYF.

This chain joins TRBV30 and TRBJ2-7; 8 bases map to TRBD1. The CDR3 totals 13 residues. The trim removed 3 bases at V and 5 bases at J, leaving 6 bases unmatched. Germline V gives CDR1 GTSNPN, CDR2 SVGIG (reference sequence). The CDR3: CAWRVDRGNEQYF. CDR3 in DNA: TGTGCCTGGAGGGTAGACAGGGGCAACGAGCAGTACTTC.

The chain is built from TRBV9 and TRBJ2-5; no clear D gene. Germline lookup yields CDR1 SGDLS and CDR2 YYNGEE. The germline V and J ends were trimmed by 0 bases and 3 bases, with 3 bases remaining between them. This CDR3 is built from 12 residues. The CDR3 nucleotides are TGTGCCAGCAGCGTAGATAAAGAGACCCAGTACTTC. This sequence encodes CASSVDKETQYF.

The DNA for the CDR3 is TGTGCCATGCGACTAGCGGGTGAACATGAGCAGTTCTTC. It specifies CAMRLAGEHEQFF. The V gene is TRBV10-3, the J gene TRBJ2-1, with 10 bases matching TRBD2. The ends lost 9 bases at V and 8 bases at J; junction bases unmatched: 7. Germline lookup yields CDR1 ENHRY and CDR2 SYGVKD. CDR3 size: 13 residues.

This chain joins TRBV5-1 and TRBJ2-7, with D unresolved. CDR1 is SGHRS, CDR2 YFSETQ, per germline. Trimming pared 0 bases from V and 2 bases from J, leaving 9 bases between. The CDR3 covers 14 residues. The CDR3 coding sequence is TGCGCCAGCAGCTTGGGAGACGGAACCTACGAGCAGTACTTC. This encodes CASSLGDGTYEQYF. Combining the CDR3 with reference TRBV5-1 and TRBJ2-7 gives the whole variable domain KAGVTQTPRYLIKTRGQQVTLSCSPISGHRSVSWYQQTPGQGLQFLFEYFSETQRNKGNFPGRFSGRQFSNSRSEMNVSTLELGDSALYLCASSLGDGTYEQYFGPGTRLTVT.

The chain links TRBV19 to TRBJ1-6; the match to TRBD1 covers 10 bases. CDR1 LNHDA and CDR2 SQIVND come from the germline V gene (reference sequence). This CDR3 contains 15 residues. V lost 1 base and J lost 6; bases outside the gene matches: 0. Written as DNA, the CDR3 is TGTGCCAGTAGTATAGGACAGGGGGCTAATTCACCCCTCCACTTT. Its protein is CASSIGQGANSPLHF.

The genes are TRBV14 and TRBJ2-1, with D perhaps TRBD1 (5 bases). The CDR3 is made up of 17 amino acids. Germline CDR1 and CDR2: SGHDN and FVKESK. Trimming took off 0 bases at V and 0 bases at J, with 12 bases between the two ends. CDR3 sequence (DNA): TGTGCCAGCAGCCAAGAATGGGGCCTCAGCTCCTACAATGAGCAGTTCTTC. Its protein product is CASSQEWGLSSYNEQFF.

The genes are TRBV25-1 and TRBJ2-7; D unclear. V lost 5 bases and J lost 3, with 8 bases in between. The CDR3 contains 12 residues. Germline CDR1 reads MGHDK; CDR2 reads SYGVNS. This CDR3 reads CASSLTIYEQYF. In nucleotides, the CDR3 is TGTGCCAGCAGTCTTACCATCTACGAGCAGTACTTC.

The count of this clone is one. The chain recombines TRBV7-2 with TRBJ1-2, with D unclear. Per germline, CDR1 SGHTA and CDR2 FQGNSA. V lost 1 base and J 8 bases, leaving 14 bases between the germline ends. The CDR3 is 14 amino acids. The CDR3 is CASSLVGTASGYTF. The CDR3 coding sequence is TGTGCCAGCAGCTTAGTAGGTACAGCTTCAGGCTACACCTTC.

The gene calls are TRBV6-6 and TRBJ1-5, with a weak D call TRBD1 (5 bases). Per the germline V gene, CDR1 is MNHNY and CDR2 is SVGAGI (reference sequence). The length of the CDR3 is 16 residues. Between the trimmed V and J ends, which lost 0 bases and 1 base, there was a span of 10 bases. DNA for the CDR3: TGTGCCAGCAGTTACTCCGGGGGTGTAAGCAATCAGCCCCAGCATTTT. Its protein is CASSYSGGVSNQPQHF.

The genes are TRBV19 and TRBJ1-4, with D hard to call. The CDR3 has 14 amino acids. The V end lost 9 bases, the J end lost 2 bases, and 13 bases lay between the germline ends. CDR1 is LNHDA, CDR2 SQIVND, per germline (reference sequence). Here the CDR3 reads CASQLMGTNEKLFF. In DNA form, the CDR3 reads TGTGCCAGCCAGCTAATGGGGACTAATGAAAAACTGTTTTTT.

This clone was picked up one time. The J gene is TRBJ2-6, the V gene TRBV2; D is possibly TRBD2 (5 bases). The germline V gene encodes CDR1 SNHLY and CDR2 FYNNEI. This CDR3 is built from 14 residues. Trimming stripped 9 bases from V and 0 bases from J, with 9 bases between. The CDR3 is CARTLASGANVLTF. The CDR3 bases are TGTGCCAGGACTCTAGCCTCTGGGGCCAACGTCCTGACTTTC.

This clone has a handful of counts. This chain links TRBV18 with TRBJ1-1, with D possibly being TRBD1 (5 bases). V lost 4 bases to trimming and J lost 4 bases, with 16 bases between them. Germline V lookup: CDR1 KGHSH, CDR2 LQKENI. The CDR3 is made up of 15 amino acids. The DNA for the CDR3 is TGTGCCAGCTCACGTCCCGGAGGGGAGAGCACTGAAGCTTTCTTT. Translated: CASSRPGGESTEAFF.

This clone was seen only a few times. V gene TRBV5-4 combines with J gene TRBJ1-1, with D perhaps TRBD1 (5 bases). CDR3 length: 15 amino acids. Looked up from germline, CDR1 is SGHNT and CDR2 is YYREEE (reference sequence). V dropped 7 bases and J dropped 0 bases, with 16 bases sitting between them. CDR3 bases: TGTGCCAGCCACTCGGGGGGGAGGGTGAACACTGAAGCTTTCTTT. Its translation: CASHSGGRVNTEAFF.

This chain joins TRBV19 and TRBJ2-4; TRBD2 aligns across 9 bases. The CDR3 is 17 amino acids. The V and J ends lost 3 bases and 0 bases, in that order; junction bases with no gene match: 6. The germline V gene encodes CDR1 LNHDA and CDR2 SQIVND (reference sequence). The CDR3 region has the DNA TGTGCCAGTAGTATCCCTAGCGGGGCTCTAGCCAAAAACATTCAGTACTTC. Its translation is CASSIPSGALAKNIQYF.